The 10 T cell receptor beta chains presented below share a single source sample, sequenced in a study of T cells expressing NK-cell markers. TCRdb re-called the 5' RACE reads and catalogs CDR3 proteins one per entry, DNA excluded. The sample totals a few hundred thousand distinct CDR3 sequences. Material for sequencing was blood T cells: a sorted CD56 or NKG2C T cell subset, CD4+ or CD8+ T cells, or bulk PBMC T cells (not recorded which). The receptors originated from a man aged 18-30 years in good health.

The J gene is TRBJ1-1, the V gene TRBV9. The CDR3 totals 14 residues. Germline assignment: CDR1 SGDLS and CDR2 YYNGEE. The CDR3 reads CASSVGVGEGGAFF.

CDR3 region: CSAIQWTSGVGETQYF. This chain uses TRBV20-1 with TRBJ2-5; TCRdb gives TRBD2 as the D gene, but with no DNA this cannot be confirmed. The germline V gene has CDR1 DFQATT and CDR2 SNEGSKA (reference sequence). There are 16 residues in the CDR3.

CDR3 sequence reads: CAIKVAAAGVGELFF. The chain couples TRBV10-3 to TRBJ2-2; TCRdb gives TRBD2 as the D gene, but with no DNA this cannot be confirmed. Germline V CDR1 and CDR2: ENHRY, SYGVKD. CDR3 length equals 15 residues.

The chain carries TRBV29-1 and TRBJ2-3; TCRdb calls TRBD2, which cannot be checked without DNA. Germline CDR1 SQVTM, CDR2 ANQGSEA. The CDR3 spans 13 residues. The CDR3 sequence is CSVRDYNTDTQYF.

This chain joins TRBV6-1 and TRBJ2-1; TCRdb indicates TRBD2, and absent DNA this call remains unverified. Germline V gene sequence: CDR1 MNHNS, CDR2 SASEGT. This CDR3 is built from 14 residues. CDR3 amino acids: CASLEGLAWNEQFF.

The chain has TRBV12-3 or TRBV12-4 and TRBJ2-6. The CDR3 has 17 residues. The CDR3 here is CASSFGQIVSGANVLTF.

The chain recombines TRBV20-1 with TRBJ2-2; the D call of TRBD1 rests on TCRdb alone, since no DNA is present to check it. This CDR3 spans 14 amino acids. CDR1 is DFQATT, CDR2 SNEGSKA, per germline (reference sequence). The CDR3 sequence is CSAPPAPNTGELFF.

The gene calls are TRBV20-1 and TRBJ1-5; without DNA, the TCRdb call of TRBD1 cannot be checked. Germline V gives CDR1 DFQATT, CDR2 SNEGSKA (reference sequence). The CDR3 has 13 amino acids. CDR3: CSVHSGSRATQHF.

The chain links TRBV20-1 to TRBJ2-7; no DNA is available, so the TRBD1 call from TCRdb remains unchecked. The CDR3 runs to 12 residues. CDR1 is DFQATT, CDR2 SNEGSKA, per germline (reference sequence). The CDR3 sequence: CSARPPTREQYF.

The chain carries TRBV6-1 and TRBJ2-1; the TCRdb call, TRBD2, lacks DNA for checking. CDR1 MNHNS and CDR2 SASEGT come from the germline V gene. The CDR3 consists of 16 residues. The CDR3 is CASRKTSGDPYNEQFF.